One and the same sample provided the 26 T cell receptor beta chains below, sequenced in a study of response to subunit inactivated influenza vaccine. Via MiXCR, TCRdb re-called the RT-PCR reads, giving one row per CDR3 protein. The data show about 520,000 distinct CDR3 sequences, approximately 24% seen once. The source was CD4+ T cells sorted from PBMCs, collected about 5 days after vaccination. These receptors all come from a man aged 50 to 59 who received an inactivated influenza vaccine.

The chain links TRBV11-2 to TRBJ2-3, with a weak D call TRBD2 (5 bases). The CDR3 loop spans 11 amino acids. Germline V gene data show CDR1 as SGHAT and CDR2 as FQNNGV. Trimming left V 7 bases short and J 8 bases short, with 10 bases between. The CDR3 loop is CASTDRGTQYF. As DNA, the CDR3 is TGTGCCAGCACGGATCGGGGTACGCAGTATTTT.

This clonotype was counted between two and nine times. The rearrangement uses TRBV12-3 or TRBV12-4 and TRBJ2-5; D is possibly TRBD2 (6 bases). The V end lost 6 bases, the J end lost 6 bases, and 17 bases lay between the germline ends. There are 14 residues in the CDR3. The CDR3 DNA reads TGTGCCAGCAGCTTACGTGGGGGGACCCAGACCCAGTACTTC. Translating gives CASSLRGGTQTQYF.

This chain joins TRBV6-2 or TRBV6-3 and TRBJ2-1; 8 bases line up with TRBD1. J gave up 4 bases and V 5 bases, and 4 bases lay outside the gene matches. The CDR3 extends over 14 amino acids. Germline loops: CDR1 MNHEY, CDR2 SVGEGT. CDR3 nucleotides: TGTGCCAGCAGTACAGGGGGGCGTTACAATGAGCAGTTCTTC. It yields the protein CASSTGGRYNEQFF.

The chain recombines TRBV24-1 with TRBJ2-1; TRBD2 aligns across 11 bases. CDR3 size: 13 residues. CDR1 KGHDR and CDR2 SFDVKD come from the germline V gene. J was trimmed by 5 bases and V by 7 bases; bases with no gene match: 0. Written as DNA, the CDR3 is TGTGCCACCAGGACTAGCGGGGACAATGAGCAGTTCTTC. Protein: CATRTSGDNEQFF.

This clonotype has just one count. This rearrangement joins TRBV12-3 or TRBV12-4 to TRBJ2-5; 10 positions match TRBD1. The CDR3 runs to 14 residues. V was pared by 5 bases and J by 5 bases, with 5 bases of the junction left unmatched. CDR3 amino acids: CASSTTGGLETQYF. DNA for the CDR3: TGTGCCAGCAGTACGACAGGGGGCTTGGAGACCCAGTACTTC.

J is TRBJ2-5 and V is TRBV2; TRBD2 aligns across 12 bases. Trimming removed 7 bases from V and 4 bases from J; junction bases left unmatched: 7. CDR1 and CDR2 (germline): SNHLY, FYNNEI. This CDR3 is built from 15 residues. The CDR3 nucleotides are TGTGCCAGCACCAGACTAGCGGGAGACGGAGAGACCCAGTACTTC. Amino acids: CASTRLAGDGETQYF.

The chain carries TRBV9 and TRBJ2-1; 10 positions match TRBD1. CDR1 and CDR2 (germline): SGDLS, YYNGEE. This CDR3 region has 14 residues. Losses at the gene ends were 2 bases for V and 6 bases for J; bases not matched to a gene: 2. The CDR3 region has the DNA TGTGCCAGCAGCGTCCGGGACAGGGGCAATGAGCAGTTCTTC. The encoded protein is CASSVRDRGNEQFF. The full variable domain, completed using reference TRBV9 and TRBJ2-1, is DSGVTQTPKHLITATGQRVTLRCSPRSGDLSVYWYQQSLDQGLQFLIQYYNGEERAKGNILERFSAQQFPDLHSELNLSSLELGDSALYFCASSVRDRGNEQFFGPGTRLTVL.

The chain is built from TRBV6-5 and TRBJ1-1; no definite D call. V lost 0 bases and J 1 base, leaving 12 bases between the germline ends. In germline, CDR1 is MNHEY, CDR2 SVGAGI. This CDR3 is 16 amino acids long. Written as DNA, the CDR3 is TGTGCCAGCAGTTACTCCCCTTTGGTGGGGAACACTGAAGCTTTCTTT. Translation gives CASSYSPLVGNTEAFF.

The rearrangement joins TRBV7-2 to TRBJ2-5; D not certain. CDR1 is SGHTA, CDR2 FQGNSA, per germline. The CDR3 runs 14 residues. Trimming cost V 0 bases and J 7 bases, with 12 bases left between them. The CDR3 loop reads CASSLAQRPATQYF. The CDR3 DNA is TGTGCCAGCAGCTTAGCGCAGAGACCTGCGACCCAGTACTTC.

The rearrangement joins TRBV2 to TRBJ2-7; tentatively, D is TRBD1 or TRBD2 (5 bases each). In germline, CDR1 is SNHLY, CDR2 FYNNEI. V gave up 6 bases and J gave up 6 bases, with 12 bases separating them. The CDR3 length is 12 residues. DNA of the CDR3: TGTGCCAGCAGGAAGGGACCGGGCGAGCAGTACTTC. Protein product: CASRKGPGEQYF.

The rearrangement joins TRBV7-2 to TRBJ2-7, with unresolved D. The CDR3 extends over 16 amino acids. Germline V gene data show CDR1 as SGHTA and CDR2 as FQGNSA. The V end was cut by 5 bases, the J end by 7 bases, with 24 bases between. The CDR3 reads CASSPSTDLRLGEQYF. The CDR3 DNA sequence: TGTGCCAGCAGCCCCTCTACAGACTTACGGCTTGGGGAGCAGTACTTC.

The table lists this clonotype with a count of one. V and J are TRBV6-2 or TRBV6-3 and TRBJ2-1; 7 bases are a match to TRBD1. This CDR3 is built from 17 residues. V trimming: 8 bases; J trimming: 2 bases; junction bases outside the gene matches: 15. From germline, CDR1 is MNHEY and CDR2 SVGEGT. The CDR3 sequence: CASLGSTTGITYNEQFF. CDR3 sequence (DNA): TGTGCCAGCCTCGGAAGTACGACAGGGATCACCTACAATGAGCAGTTCTTC.

This chain links TRBV2 with TRBJ2-3; D remains ambiguous. The CDR3 extends over 13 amino acids. The V end lost 6 bases, the J end lost 3 bases, and 10 bases lay between the germline ends. Germline values: CDR1 SNHLY, CDR2 FYNNEI. CDR3 coding DNA: TGTGCCAGCAGGAAGTCCTTGACAGATACGCAGTATTTT. It codes for CASRKSLTDTQYF.

The CDR3 DNA is TGTGCCAGCAGTGGAGACCGCGAGCTGTTTTTT. Translating gives CASSGDRELFF. The chain couples TRBV2 to TRBJ2-2; D unresolved. The V and J ends lost 4 bases and 11 bases respectively, with 8 bases between them. Germline V gene lookup returns CDR1 SNHLY and CDR2 FYNNEI. The CDR3 loop spans 11 amino acids.

The CDR3 DNA follows: TGCGCCAGCAGCTTGGCCACAGGGGGCAGGCGACGGTTCTTC. Translated, it gives CASSLATGGRRRFF. The V and J genes are TRBV5-1 and TRBJ2-1, with TRBD1 identical over 9 bases. The V gene end was trimmed by 0 bases and the J gene end by 15 bases; junction bases not matched to a gene: 10. The CDR3 covers 14 residues. Germline V gene data show CDR1 as SGHRS and CDR2 as YFSETQ.

Written as DNA, the CDR3 is TGTGCCAGCAGCCGACGGACAGGGCTGTCAGAGACCCAGTACTTC. Its protein product is CASSRRTGLSETQYF. The chain employs TRBV3-1 and TRBJ2-5, with 8 bases aligning to TRBD1. With 4 bases clipped from V and 4 bases from J, the junction kept 8 bases outside the gene matches. The CDR3 runs to 15 residues. CDR1 is LGHDT, CDR2 YNNKEL, per germline (reference sequence).

This clonotype was counted only a few times. This sequence joins TRBV10-2 and TRBJ1-2; 12 bases fit TRBD1. After removal of 2 bases from V and 6 bases from J, the junction contained 4 bases not matched to a gene. The V gene's germline CDR1 is WSHSY and CDR2 SAAADI. This CDR3 has 15 residues. The CDR3 is CASSEQGTGGHGYTF. CDR3 bases: TGCGCCAGCAGTGAGCAGGGGACAGGGGGCCATGGCTACACCTTC.

J is TRBJ2-1 and V is TRBV4-3; D tentatively fits TRBD1 or TRBD2 (5 bases each). Germline V gene data show CDR1 as LGHNA and CDR2 as YSLEER. The CDR3 consists of 15 residues. V dropped 2 bases and J dropped 5 bases, with 13 bases sitting between them. The CDR3 is CASSQSEGMNNEQFF. In DNA, the CDR3 is TGCGCCAGCAGCCAAAGCGAGGGGATGAACAATGAGCAGTTCTTC.

This clonotype was seen a handful of times. The genes are TRBV14 and TRBJ2-1; 8 bases agree with TRBD2. V lost 2 bases, J lost 5 bases, and 8 bases stayed unmatched. Germline V gene sequence: CDR1 SGHDN, CDR2 FVKESK. This CDR3 is built from 16 residues. In nucleotides, the CDR3 is TGTGCCAGCAGCCAAATTAGCGGGACGGGCGACAATGAGCAGTTCTTC. Translated, it gives CASSQISGTGDNEQFF.

This clonotype has a handful of counts. This chain joins TRBV10-3 and TRBJ1-1; D is undetermined. CDR1 ENHRY and CDR2 SYGVKD come from the germline V gene. V lost 2 bases and J lost 0, with 7 bases in between. The CDR3 runs 14 residues. CDR3 region: CAISERDLNTEAFF. In DNA, the CDR3 is TGTGCCATCAGTGAGAGAGACCTGAACACTGAAGCTTTCTTT.

This sequence joins TRBV9 and TRBJ2-5; no reliable D call. V shed 0 bases and J shed 5 bases, with 14 bases lying between them. The CDR3 contains 15 residues. The germline V gene has CDR1 SGDLS and CDR2 YYNGEE. The DNA of the CDR3 is TGTGCCAGCAGCGTAGCCCCAGATTCGCGGGAGACCCAGTACTTC. It encodes CASSVAPDSRETQYF. Supplemented by reference TRBV9 and TRBJ2-5, the full variable domain reads DSGVTQTPKHLITATGQRVTLRCSPRSGDLSVYWYQQSLDQGLQFLIQYYNGEERAKGNILERFSAQQFPDLHSELNLSSLELGDSALYFCASSVAPDSRETQYFGPGTRLLVL.

The V gene is TRBV4-1, the J gene TRBJ1-5; unclear D gene. Trimming cost V 4 bases and J 8 bases, with 12 bases left between them. This CDR3 has 13 residues. Looked up from germline, CDR1 is MGHRA and CDR2 is YSYEKL. The CDR3 spells CASSPAPLEPQHF. CDR3 DNA: TGCGCCAGCAGCCCAGCACCACTTGAGCCCCAGCATTTT.

This clonotype appeared a single time. The chain combines TRBV27 with TRBJ2-4; no clear D gene. V lost 5 bases and J 0 bases, leaving 20 bases between the germline ends. The CDR3 is made up of 18 amino acids. CDR1 is MNHEY and CDR2 is SMNVEV in the germline V gene (reference sequence). As DNA, the CDR3 is TGTGCCAGCAGTCCACGATTTGGGGAAACTGTAGCCAAAAACATTCAGTACTTC. Translation gives CASSPRFGETVAKNIQYF.

The chain has TRBV27 and TRBJ1-5; D call uncertain. There are 14 residues in the CDR3. Germline V CDR1 and CDR2: MNHEY, SMNVEV (reference sequence). The V end was cut by 4 bases, the J end by 0 bases, with 7 bases between. The CDR3 loop is CASSWAASNQPQHF. The CDR3 DNA follows: TGTGCCAGCAGTTGGGCAGCTAGCAATCAGCCCCAGCATTTT.

This clonotype appeared a few times. The chain recombines TRBV20-1 with TRBJ2-2; D unclear. The CDR3 is 15 amino acids. V gave up 6 bases and J gave up 3 bases, with 17 bases separating them. CDR1 and CDR2 (germline): DFQATT, SNEGSKA (reference sequence). DNA of the CDR3: TGCAGTGCATCTCACCTAAAGGGCGACACCGGGGAGCTGTTTTTT. This encodes CSASHLKGDTGELFF.

This clonotype was seen only a few times. The chain employs TRBV29-1 and TRBJ2-1; D unresolved. Germline-derived CDR1 and CDR2 are SQVTM and ANQGSEA. The CDR3 spans 13 residues. Trimming left V 7 bases short and J 8 bases short, with 18 bases between. CDR3 in amino acids: CSGPTGSRDEQFF. The CDR3, as DNA: TGCAGCGGTCCCACCGGGTCTCGGGATGAGCAGTTCTTC.